The TCR beta chain described here comes from a study of CD8 T cells in Susac syndrome. The CDR3 runs 13 residues. Germline assignment: CDR1 SQVTM and CDR2 ANQGSEA. The V gene end was trimmed by 6 bases and the J gene end by 5 bases; junction bases not matched to a gene: 8. It was with random hexamers that about 0.45 to 1 ug RNA was reverse transcribed. TCRdb re-analysed the immunoSEQ multiplex PCR reads in MiXCR, keeping a single row per CDR3 protein. The repertoire includes some 150,000 distinct CDR3 sequences, nearly 97% of them detected once, and 0.13% to 0.15% sits in the top ten. Bulk CD8+ and CD4+ cells came from magnetic negative isolation; CD8+ TEMRA by FACS.

The sequenced sample was CD8+ T cells from PBMCs. The chain is built from TRBV29-1 and TRBJ2-5; 8 bases line up with TRBD2. The clonotype was recovered from a human donor with multiple sclerosis. CDR3 region: CSVTPRGGETQYF. The CDR3 coding sequence is TGCAGCGTCACCCCTCGCGGGGGGGAGACCCAGTACTTC.